These T cell receptor beta chains were read from a single sample in a study of T cells in Graves' hyperthyroidism and ophthalmopathy. TCRdb reanalysed the multiplex PCR reads using MiXCR and keeps one entry per CDR3 protein. The repertoire holds about 280,000 distinct CDR3 sequences, with 25% to 30% as singletons. Sequencing was carried out using blood. The receptors here all came from a man in his forties with Graves' hyperthyroidism that later progressed to Graves' ophthalmopathy. Both conserved end residues are part of each CDR3. A D gene is named only where the DNA matches it firmly.

d_call j_call v_call cdr3_aa
- TRBJ2-7 TRBV7-2 CASSLIQLEDEQYF
- TRBJ1-5 TRBV5-1 CASSLWGPSQPQHF
- TRBJ1-3 TRBV11-3 CATTASTTGNTIYF
- TRBJ2-5 TRBV12-3/TRBV12-4 CASSPSQGTQYF
- TRBJ2-2 TRBV19 CASSTSDYYTGELFF
- TRBJ1-2 TRBV19 CASSPTGTGGYTF
TRBD1 TRBJ1-2 TRBV18 CASSPDRANYGYTF
TRBD1 TRBJ1-2 TRBV12-3/TRBV12-4 CASTAGTARVDYGYTF
- TRBJ1-2 TRBV11-1 CASSSRVGGYTF
- TRBJ2-5 TRBV2 CASRRTAAETQYF
- TRBJ2-7 TRBV6-5 CASSYSASADYEQYF
TRBD1 TRBJ2-7 TRBV7-8 CASSLLPGQVANEQYF
- TRBJ1-4 TRBV7-9 CASSRVATNEKLFF
TRBD1 TRBJ2-5 TRBV6-2/TRBV6-3 CASSSDREEETQYF
- TRBJ1-1 TRBV12-3/TRBV12-4 CASTPLTEAFF